The sequence of this TCR beta chain was determined in a study of T cells in Graves' hyperthyroidism and ophthalmopathy. Study observations and caveats: Classification by a 13 V-J model distinguished ophthalmopathy from stable hyperthyroidism.

Germline values: CDR1 MNHEY, CDR2 SMNVEV (reference sequence). Trimming shortened V by 6 bases and J by 4 bases, and 13 bases separated the two germline ends. The CDR3 sequence is 14 residues long. With respect to this clonotype: The target antigen is unknown.

The source material, RNA transcripts, was used to amplify TCR beta CDR3 regions. The HTBI primer set served for first-round RT-PCR of the TCR CDR3. In TCRdb, the multiplex PCR reads were re-called with MiXCR into one record per CDR3 protein. The sample holds hundreds of thousands of distinct CDR3 sequences; roughly a third are singletons and the top ten take roughly 30%. Sequencing was done on a sample of blood. The sequence was collected from a woman in her forties with Graves' hyperthyroidism. V usage is TRBV27 and J usage is TRBJ1-5; D gene uncertain. CDR3 loop: CASSNLQPNQPQHF. The CDR3 DNA sequence: TGTGCCAGCAGCAACCTACAGCCGAATCAGCCCCAGCATTTT.